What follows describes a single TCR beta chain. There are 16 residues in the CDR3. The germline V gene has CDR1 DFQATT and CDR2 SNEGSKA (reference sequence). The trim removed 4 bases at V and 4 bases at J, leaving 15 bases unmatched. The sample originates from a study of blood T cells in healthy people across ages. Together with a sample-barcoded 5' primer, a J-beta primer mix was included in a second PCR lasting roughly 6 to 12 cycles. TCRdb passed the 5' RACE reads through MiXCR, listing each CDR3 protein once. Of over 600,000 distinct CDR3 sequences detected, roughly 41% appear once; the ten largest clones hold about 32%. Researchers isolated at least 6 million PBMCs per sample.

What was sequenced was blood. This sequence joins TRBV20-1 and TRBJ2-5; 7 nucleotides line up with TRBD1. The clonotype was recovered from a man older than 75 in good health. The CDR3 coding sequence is TGCAGTGCTACCACAGCTAACACAGGGGTACCAGAGACCCAGTACTTC. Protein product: CSATTANTGVPETQYF.